Listed below are T cell receptor beta chains from one sample, sequenced in a study of cytomegalovirus exposure and HLA in healthy donors. Assay used: immunoSEQ multiplex PCR; TCRdb lists only in-frame clones, some missing. The sample carries roughly 130,000 clones, roughly 75% recorded once. Sequencing input: PBMCs. Every receptor here comes from a man under 40 in good health and CMV-seronegative. Each CDR3 is given with its conserved first and last residue.

j_call: TRBJ2-1
v_call: TRBV5-8
cdr3_aa: CASSLRGSGVSGNEQFF

j_call: TRBJ1-4
v_call: TRBV10-3
cdr3_aa: CAIRSAQGEKLFF

j_call: TRBJ1-2
v_call: TRBV7-8
cdr3_aa: CASSLYGGGYTF

j_call: TRBJ2-2
v_call: TRBV28
cdr3_aa: CASVPNHEAGELFF

j_call: TRBJ1-4
v_call: TRBV7-2
cdr3_aa: CASSFRQGASEKLFF

j_call: TRBJ2-4
v_call: TRBV6-5
cdr3_aa: CASSPGTGSASIQYF

j_call: TRBJ2-1
v_call: TRBV6-5
cdr3_aa: CASSGPGTSSEQFF

j_call: TRBJ2-5
v_call: TRBV2
cdr3_aa: CASSSQYQETQYF

j_call: TRBJ1-5
v_call: TRBV15
cdr3_aa: CATSRARGGSQPQHF

j_call: TRBJ2-3
v_call: TRBV28
cdr3_aa: CASSSVAFTDTQYF

j_call: TRBJ2-3
v_call: TRBV5-6
cdr3_aa: CASSLTASSTQYF

j_call: TRBJ2-7
v_call: TRBV29-1
cdr3_aa: CSSRGAEQYF

j_call: TRBJ1-1
v_call: TRBV6-6
cdr3_aa: CASSRVNTEAFF

j_call: TRBJ1-2
v_call: TRBV5-4
cdr3_aa: CASSPTGAVNYGYTF

j_call: TRBJ2-1
v_call: TRBV6-4
cdr3_aa: CASNTGNEQFF